The sequence of this TCR beta chain was determined in a study of response to subunit inactivated influenza vaccine. The study's findings and limits: T cells newly recruited by each seasonal influenza vaccination are few, the authors suggested.

About this clonotype itself: Its target is unknown.

CDR1 is MNHEY and CDR2 is SMNVEV in the germline V gene (reference sequence). This CDR3 has 15 residues. Trimming pared 2 bases from V and 9 bases from J, leaving 17 bases between. MiXCR was run by TCRdb on the RT-PCR reads, yielding one entry per CDR3 protein. The sample yields around 490,000 distinct CDR3 sequences, approximately 7.6% seen once. The rearrangement uses TRBV27 and TRBJ2-1; tentative D call: TRBD1 (7 bases). The source is a man between 50 and 75 years old who received an inactivated influenza vaccine. This specimen consisted of PBMCs from blood, obtained 23 to 25 months after vaccination. In DNA, the CDR3 is TGTGCCAGCAGTTTAAGAGCAGGGGGGAAAAGTGAGCAGTTCTTC. Protein: CASSLRAGGKSEQFF.